This TCR beta chain appears in the sequencing data of a study of metastatic and nonmetastatic thyroid tumors. The wider study: A comparison of repertoires was made across blood and tumor or nodule tissue from malignant and benign thyroid patients. Study-level points and caveats: Patients with malignant thyroid tumors reportedly had significantly higher TCR beta diversity than those with benign nodules, in blood and tumor.

No treatment of any kind had been given to any patient before thyroid surgery. MiXCR was used by TCRdb to re-call the PCR reads. The table includes some 31,000 clones, under 4.5% detected once. Germline assignment: CDR1 MGHRA and CDR2 YSYEKL. The V gene lost 1 base and the J gene lost 9 bases, with 16 bases spanning the gap. The CDR3 totals 15 residues. Turning to this clone: Its antigen is still unknown.

The chain has TRBV4-1 and TRBJ2-1; either TRBD1 or TRBD2 may supply D (6 bases each). The sample taken for sequencing was blood. This TCR was sampled from a female donor with papillary thyroid cancer or a benign thyroid nodule (not recorded which). Some clones in this sample may be carry-over from other donors' samples. The CDR3 nucleotides read TGCGCCAGCAGCCAAGTTGGAGGGGGGTTTAGTGAGCAGTTCTTC. Its protein is CASSQVGGGFSEQFF.